Listed below are T cell receptor beta chains from one sample, sequenced in a study of blood T cell repertoires in COVID-19. Assay used: immunoSEQ multiplex PCR; TCRdb lists only in-frame clones, some missing. The sample lists under 90,000 clones, 90% to 95% seen once, with roughly 7.3% in the top ten. The sample taken for sequencing was peripheral blood. The receptors were sampled from a man aged 35 to 55 with COVID-19, enrolled during active disease. CDR3s include the opening cysteine and the closing phenylalanine or tryptophan. A D gene is named only where the DNA matches it firmly. Clone size is given for some rows only: seen once, a few or many times, or a class if the clone is expanded.

J gene: TRBJ1-1
clone size: NA
V gene: TRBV5-4
D gene: NA
CDR3 protein: CASSPGGGGSTEAFF
CDR3 DNA: TGTGCCAGCAGCCCAGGTGGGGGGGGTTCCACTGAAGCTTTCTTT

J gene: TRBJ2-1
clone size: NA
V gene: TRBV5-1
D gene: TRBD1
CDR3 protein: CASSPGQGVAYNEQFF
CDR3 DNA: TGCGCCAGCAGCCCGGGACAGGGGGTCGCCTACAATGAGCAGTTCTTC

J gene: TRBJ1-2
clone size: NA
V gene: TRBV5-4
D gene: NA
CDR3 protein: CASSLGGASNYGYTF
CDR3 DNA: TGTGCCAGCAGCTTAGGAGGAGCGAGTAACTATGGCTACACCTTC

J gene: TRBJ2-3
clone size: once
V gene: TRBV5-4
D gene: TRBD1
CDR3 protein: CASSLPPGQGESDTQYF
CDR3 DNA: TGTGCCAGCAGTTTACCACCGGGACAGGGCGAATCAGATACGCAGTATTTT

J gene: TRBJ2-6
clone size: NA
V gene: TRBV2
D gene: TRBD2
CDR3 protein: CASSESGRVRSGANVLTF
CDR3 DNA: TGTGCCAGCAGTGAATCGGGGAGGGTTAGGTCTGGGGCCAACGTCCTGACTTTC

J gene: TRBJ1-5
clone size: NA
V gene: TRBV2
D gene: NA
CDR3 protein: CACSAQTESNQPQHF
CDR3 DNA: TGTGCCTGCTCCGCCCAGACAGAAAGCAATCAGCCCCAGCATTTT

J gene: TRBJ2-1
clone size: NA
V gene: TRBV28
D gene: NA
CDR3 protein: CASSLVTSQGNEQFF
CDR3 DNA: TGTGCCAGCAGTTTAGTTACTAGTCAAGGCAATGAGCAGTTCTTC

J gene: TRBJ2-1
clone size: once
V gene: TRBV5-1
D gene: TRBD2
CDR3 protein: CASSLPTSGTYNEQFF
CDR3 DNA: TGCGCCAGCAGCTTACCCACTAGCGGGACCTACAATGAGCAGTTCTTC

J gene: TRBJ2-2
clone size: NA
V gene: TRBV19
D gene: NA
CDR3 protein: CASSIIEGAGELFF
CDR3 DNA: TGTGCCAGTAGTATAATAGAGGGGGCCGGGGAGCTGTTTTTT

J gene: TRBJ2-1
clone size: NA
V gene: TRBV3-1/TRBV3-2
D gene: TRBD1
CDR3 protein: CASSQGQGGNEQFF
CDR3 DNA: TGTGCCAGCAGCCAAGGACAGGGCGGGAATGAGCAGTTCTTC

J gene: TRBJ1-5
clone size: NA
V gene: TRBV19
D gene: TRBD1
CDR3 protein: CASTTTGGINQPQHF
CDR3 DNA: TGTGCCAGTACCACGACAGGGGGAATCAATCAGCCCCAGCATTTT

J gene: TRBJ1-5
clone size: NA
V gene: TRBV27
D gene: TRBD1
CDR3 protein: CASSPDRDQPQHF
CDR3 DNA: TGTGCCAGCAGTCCAGACAGGGATCAGCCCCAGCATTTT

J gene: TRBJ2-7
clone size: once
V gene: TRBV18
D gene: TRBD1
CDR3 protein: CASSPGQDYEQYF
CDR3 DNA: TGTGCCAGCTCACCGGGACAGGACTACGAGCAGTACTTC